The next 32 T cell receptor beta chains were all read from a single sample in a study of CD8 T cells in ankylosing spondylitis. TCRdb ran MiXCR on the 5' RACE reads and lists one entry per CDR3 protein. The table lists a few hundred thousand distinct CDR3 sequences, roughly a tenth of them singletons. The sequenced sample consisted of blood, either unsorted or a sorted T cell fraction (not recorded which). The receptors stem from a male donor with ankylosing spondylitis or in good health (not recorded which).

This clonotype was seen at least ten times. V is TRBV29-1 and J is TRBJ2-3, with TRBD2 matching 12 bases. V trimming: 4 bases; J trimming: 4 bases; junction bases outside the gene matches: 3. The CDR3 totals 14 residues. The germline V gene has CDR1 SQVTM and CDR2 ANQGSEA. The CDR3 loop reads CSVATSGGSDTQYF. CDR3 DNA: TGCAGCGTTGCGACTAGCGGGGGCTCAGATACGCAGTATTTT.

This clonotype was observed at least ten times. The chain joins TRBV7-2 to TRBJ2-5; D not certain. V gave up 5 bases and J gave up 3 bases, with 13 bases separating them. The V gene's germline CDR1 is SGHTA and CDR2 FQGNSA. The CDR3 has 14 amino acids. The CDR3 bases are TGTGCCAGCAGCCCAGAATCGACCGAAGAGACCCAGTACTTC. It encodes CASSPESTEETQYF.

This clonotype was detected ten times or more. The V call is TRBV2, the J call TRBJ2-1; TRBD1 or TRBD2 may be the D gene (7 bases each). V was cut by 7 bases and J by 4 bases, with 20 bases left in between. The CDR3 has 16 residues. Germline-derived CDR1 and CDR2 are SNHLY and FYNNEI. The CDR3 nucleotides read TGTGCCAGCACCCAGGGGGGGGGTACTTTATACAATGAGCAGTTCTTC. This sequence encodes CASTQGGGTLYNEQFF.

This clonotype was observed a handful of times. The V and J genes are TRBV7-2 and TRBJ1-6; D perhaps matches TRBD1 (5 bases). The CDR3 sequence is 17 residues long. V lost 2 bases, J lost 1 base, and 12 bases lay in between. The germline V gene encodes CDR1 SGHTA and CDR2 FQGNSA. The CDR3 DNA reads TGTGCCAGCAGCTTATACGGGGGGGAGTCCTATAATTCACCCCTCCACTTT. Its translation is CASSLYGGESYNSPLHF. Combining the CDR3 with reference TRBV7-2 and TRBJ1-6 gives the whole variable domain GAGVSQSPSNKVTEKGKDVELRCDPISGHTALYWYRQSLGQGLEFLIYFQGNSAPDKSGLPSDRFSAERTGGSVSTLTIQRTQQEDSAVYLCASSLYGGESYNSPLHFGNGTRLTVT.

In its sample, this clonotype was seen many times. This sequence joins TRBV5-1 and TRBJ1-6, with unresolved D. This CDR3 comprises 16 residues. The V end lost 2 bases, the J end lost 10 bases, and 19 bases lay between the germline ends. CDR1 SGHRS and CDR2 YFSETQ come from the germline V gene. CDR3 region: CASSFGRIPPDSPLHF. In nucleotides, the CDR3 is TGCGCCAGCAGCTTCGGACGGATCCCACCGGACTCACCCCTCCACTTT.

This clonotype has a count of ten or more. V usage is TRBV24-1 and J usage is TRBJ2-3; no firm D call. This CDR3 is built from 13 residues. Deletions cut 7 bases from V and 2 bases from J, with 9 bases between. The V gene's germline CDR1 is KGHDR and CDR2 SFDVKD. CDR3 nucleotides: TGTGCCACCAGGTGGGCCATCACAGATACGCAGTATTTT. Protein sequence: CATRWAITDTQYF.

The V gene is TRBV4-2, the J gene TRBJ1-4, with a tentative D call TRBD1 (5 bases). Deletions cut 0 bases from V and 5 bases from J, with 13 bases between. Per the germline V gene, CDR1 is LGHNA and CDR2 is YNFKEQ. This CDR3 is 16 amino acids long. In DNA form, the CDR3 reads TGTGCCAGCAGCCAAGATCTCGGGGCAGGGAATGAAAAACTGTTTTTT. It translates to CASSQDLGAGNEKLFF.

In this sample, this clonotype turned up many times. J is TRBJ2-5 and V is TRBV29-1; either TRBD1 or TRBD2 may supply D (7 bases each). V was shortened by 5 bases and J by 5 bases, with 12 bases between the two germline ends. From germline, CDR1 is SQVTM and CDR2 ANQGSEA. CDR3 length: 12 amino acids. For the CDR3, the DNA is TGCAGCGTTCGACAGGGAGGGGAGACCCAGTACTTC. Its translation: CSVRQGGETQYF.

Of note for this clonotype: Just one base apart from a much larger clone, this may be a read error. The chain has TRBV7-2 and TRBJ2-1; 12 nucleotides line up with TRBD2. The CDR3 runs to 14 residues. Per the germline V gene, CDR1 is SGHTA and CDR2 is FQGNSA. In DNA form, the CDR3 reads TGTGCCGAATCTAGCGGGGGGGGTGACAATGAGCAGATCTTC. Its translation: CAESSGGGDNEQIF.

This clonotype was seen repeatedly, ten times or more. This chain connects TRBV12-3 or TRBV12-4 to TRBJ2-3; TRBD1 or TRBD2 may be the D gene (5 bases each). The CDR3 sequence is 15 residues long. V lost 6 bases and J lost 4, with 17 bases in between. The CDR3 loop is CASRIGLWGSDTQYF. The CDR3 DNA reads as TGTGCCAGCAGAATCGGACTCTGGGGGTCAGATACGCAGTATTTT.

The chain employs TRBV7-2 and TRBJ2-5; TRBD2 is a possible D gene (5 bases). V was clipped by 0 bases and J by 2 bases, with 10 bases between them. CDR1 and CDR2 from the germline V gene are SGHTA and FQGNSA. The CDR3 has 15 amino acids. The CDR3 region is CASSLAVTSQETQYF. In DNA, the CDR3 is TGTGCCAGCAGCTTAGCGGTAACTAGTCAAGAGACCCAGTACTTC.

This clonotype was recorded a few times. The chain has TRBV5-1 and TRBJ2-2, with 9 bases aligning to TRBD1. CDR1 SGHRS and CDR2 YFSETQ come from the germline V gene. Losses at the gene ends were 3 bases for V and 4 bases for J; bases not matched to a gene: 4. This CDR3 is 15 amino acids long. CDR3 in amino acids: CASSWGTGRTGELFF. CDR3 sequence (DNA): TGCGCCAGCAGCTGGGGGACAGGGCGCACCGGGGAGCTGTTTTTT.

In this sample, this clonotype turned up many times. The chain links TRBV7-2 to TRBJ2-6; D not certain. The V gene's germline CDR1 is SGHTA and CDR2 FQGNSA. V lost 6 bases, J lost 4 bases, and 7 bases lay in between. This CDR3 is built from 13 residues. This chain's CDR3 is CASSNSGANVLTF. In DNA, the CDR3 is TGTGCCAGCAGTAATTCCGGGGCCAACGTCCTGACTTTC.

This clonotype has only a few counts. The CDR3 DNA follows: TGTGCCAGCAGCGCGACTAGCGGGGTCACCGGGGAGCTGTTTTTT. This sequence encodes CASSATSGVTGELFF. The chain has TRBV7-2 and TRBJ2-2; 11 positions agree with TRBD2. Germline CDR1 SGHTA, CDR2 FQGNSA. The CDR3 extends over 15 amino acids. V lost 5 bases to trimming and J lost 4 bases; unmatched junction nucleotides: 3.

The J gene is TRBJ1-6, the V gene TRBV6-5; TRBD1 aligns across 10 bases. CDR3 length: 15 residues. The germline gives CDR1 MNHEY, CDR2 SVGAGI. Trimming took 0 bases from V and 10 from J; bases not matched to a gene: 3. This CDR3 is CASSYSGTGVSPLHF. The CDR3 region has the DNA TGTGCCAGCAGTTACTCGGGGACAGGGGTATCACCCCTCCACTTT.

In its sample, this clonotype was seen many times. The rearrangement links TRBV5-1 to TRBJ1-4, with D possibly TRBD1 on 5 matching bases. V was trimmed by 4 bases and J by 5 bases, leaving 12 bases between them. The CDR3 runs 14 residues. Germline assignment: CDR1 SGHRS and CDR2 YFSETQ. CDR3 bases: TGCGCCAGCAGCCGACAGACTGACAATGAAAAACTGTTTTTT. Its translation: CASSRQTDNEKLFF.

At least ten counts were recorded for this clonotype. The DNA of the CDR3 is TGTGCCAGCAAAACGGGGGGCTACAATGAGCAGTTCTTC. Translated: CASKTGGYNEQFF. The rearrangement uses TRBV12-3 or TRBV12-4 and TRBJ2-1, with TRBD2 matching 7 bases. The CDR3 is 13 amino acids. V was clipped by 7 bases and J by 3 bases; unmatched bases: 3.

This clonotype showed up just a few times. The CDR3 loop is CASSYPGLAGSTGELFF. In DNA form, the CDR3 reads TGTGCCAGCAGTTACCCGGGACTAGCGGGGAGCACCGGGGAGCTGTTTTTT. The rearrangement uses TRBV6-5 and TRBJ2-2; the match to TRBD2 covers 13 bases. This CDR3 contains 17 residues. CDR1 is MNHEY and CDR2 is SVGAGI in the germline V gene. The ends lost 2 bases at V and 4 bases at J; junction bases unmatched: 4.

At least ten counts were recorded for this clonotype. V and J are TRBV11-2 and TRBJ2-3, with D possibly being TRBD1 or TRBD2 (6 bases each). The CDR3 loop spans 16 amino acids. Germline loops: CDR1 SGHAT, CDR2 FQNNGV. V lost 7 bases to trimming and J lost 0 bases, with 17 bases between them. The DNA of the CDR3 is TGTGCCAGCAACCAATTACGGGGGCCTAGCACAGATACGCAGTATTTT. Residues: CASNQLRGPSTDTQYF. The full variable domain, its missing parts supplied by reference TRBV11-2 and TRBJ2-3, is EAGVAQSPRYKIIEKRQSVAFWCNPISGHATLYWYQQILGQGPKLLIQFQNNGVVDDSQLPKDRFSAERLKGVDSTLKIQPAKLEDSAVYLCASNQLRGPSTDTQYFGPGTRLTVL.

This clonotype was observed a handful of times. This chain links TRBV18 with TRBJ2-5; D may be TRBD1 (6 bases). V dropped 5 bases and J dropped 1 base, with 8 bases sitting between them. The CDR3 contains 13 residues. CDR1 and CDR2 (germline): KGHSH, LQKENI. CDR3 sequence (DNA): TGTGCCAGCTCATCGGACAGCCAAGAGACCCAGTACTTC. This codes for CASSSDSQETQYF.

This clonotype was observed many times. The chain links TRBV18 to TRBJ2-3; 10 bases are a match to TRBD2. Trimming cost V 6 bases and J 4 bases; bases outside gene matches: 4. CDR3 length equals 14 residues. CDR1 and CDR2 from the germline V gene are KGHSH and LQKENI. In nucleotides, the CDR3 is TGTGCCAGCTCTGAACTAGCGGGGTCAGATACGCAGTATTTT. Its translation: CASSELAGSDTQYF.

This clonotype was counted between two and nine times. This chain links TRBV20-1 with TRBJ2-4; D not certain. Germline loops: CDR1 DFQATT, CDR2 SNEGSKA (reference sequence). The CDR3 extends over 15 amino acids. V was shortened by 4 bases and J by 0 bases, with 13 bases between the two germline ends. CDR3 bases: TGCAGTGCTACTGTCATACCATTAGCCAAAAACATTCAGTACTTC. Residues: CSATVIPLAKNIQYF.

The chain joins TRBV5-1 to TRBJ2-6; D may correspond to TRBD1 or TRBD2 (5 bases each). CDR1 and CDR2 from the germline V gene are SGHRS and YFSETQ. The CDR3 spans 16 residues. V lost 0 bases and J lost 0, with 7 bases in between. CDR3 DNA sequence: TGCGCCAGCAGCTTGGAGGGACCCTCTGGGGCCAACGTCCTGACTTTC. Amino acid sequence: CASSLEGPSGANVLTF. Full variable domain (rest looked up from reference TRBV5-1 and TRBJ2-6): KAGVTQTPRYLIKTRGQQVTLSCSPISGHRSVSWYQQTPGQGLQFLFEYFSETQRNKGNFPGRFSGRQFSNSRSEMNVSTLELGDSALYLCASSLEGPSGANVLTFGAGSRLTVL.

This clonotype was seen many times. The chain employs TRBV12-3 or TRBV12-4 and TRBJ1-6; tentatively, D is TRBD1 (5 bases). The CDR3 is 15 amino acids. V shed 6 bases and J shed 14 bases, with 23 bases lying between them. CDR3 in DNA: TGTGCCAGCAGCCCTACAGGACGGCTTTTTCTATCCCTCCACTTT. Its protein is CASSPTGRLFLSLHF.

The chain has TRBV5-1 and TRBJ2-1; 12 nucleotides match TRBD2. With V trimmed by 4 bases and J by 5 bases, 7 bases remained unmatched. This CDR3 region has 16 residues. The germline V gene has CDR1 SGHRS and CDR2 YFSETQ. In DNA form, the CDR3 reads TGCGCCAGCAGCGCTTGGACTAGCGGGGCTGACAATGAGCAGTTCTTC. This gives the protein CASSAWTSGADNEQFF.

This clonotype was seen only a few times. The CDR3 DNA follows: TGTGCCTGGAGCGAGGACGGATCCCGGGGGGTTGAGCAGTACTTC. Its translation: CAWSEDGSRGVEQYF. V is TRBV30 and J is TRBJ2-7; 7 positions match TRBD2. With V trimmed by 3 bases and J by 7 bases, 15 bases remained unmatched. CDR1 GTSNPN and CDR2 SVGIG come from the germline V gene (reference sequence). CDR3 length equals 15 residues.

This chain joins TRBV5-5 and TRBJ2-7; a possible D gene is TRBD2 (6 bases). The germline gives CDR1 SGHKS, CDR2 YYEKEE (reference sequence). Trimming pared 1 base from V and 3 bases from J, leaving 14 bases between. This CDR3 spans 15 amino acids. For the CDR3, the DNA is TGTGCCAGCAGCTTGAACGGGGGACCGTTCTACGAGCAGTACTTC. Protein sequence: CASSLNGGPFYEQYF.

This clonotype was observed a handful of times. The chain links TRBV5-1 to TRBJ2-5; D unclear. Deletions cut 1 base from V and 3 bases from J, with 4 bases between. The CDR3 loop spans 12 amino acids. The V gene's germline CDR1 is SGHRS and CDR2 YFSETQ. The chain's CDR3 is CASSLNEETQYF. CDR3 bases: TGCGCCAGCAGCTTGAACGAAGAGACCCAGTACTTC.

This clonotype has at least ten counts. DNA for the CDR3: TGTGCCAGCAGTTTAATTGCAACTAATGAAAAACTGTTTTTT. Residues: CASSLIATNEKLFF. The chain recombines TRBV12-3 or TRBV12-4 with TRBJ1-4; D unresolved. Trimming left V 2 bases short and J 0 bases short, with 4 bases between. The CDR3 extends over 14 amino acids.

The genes are TRBV27 and TRBJ2-3; D tentatively reads TRBD1 or TRBD2 (5 bases each). The ends were cut back, 2 bases at V and 2 bases at J, with 11 bases in the middle. The CDR3 totals 15 residues. CDR1 MNHEY and CDR2 SMNVEV come from the germline V gene (reference sequence). CDR3 sequence reads: CASSLDGAATDTQYF. The CDR3 DNA reads as TGTGCCAGCAGTTTAGACGGGGCGGCCACAGATACGCAGTATTTT.

Only a few counts were recorded for this clonotype. The chain is built from TRBV20-1 and TRBJ2-2; TRBD1 matches 12 bases. This CDR3 is built from 14 residues. V lost 5 bases to trimming and J lost 2 bases; unmatched junction nucleotides: 0. The germline CDR1 and CDR2 sequences are DFQATT and SNEGSKA (reference sequence). The DNA of the CDR3 is TGCAGTGCTGGGACAGGGGGCAACACCGGGGAGCTGTTTTTT. This translates into CSAGTGGNTGELFF.

This clonotype showed up just a few times. The V gene is TRBV28, the J gene TRBJ1-1; D remains ambiguous. Trimming left V 6 bases short and J 3 bases short, with 8 bases between. The CDR3 covers 12 residues. Germline loops: CDR1 MDHEN, CDR2 SYDVKM. The CDR3 DNA follows: TGTGCCAGCAGGAGAGGGTACACTGAAGCTTTCTTT. Translating gives CASRRGYTEAFF.